This TCR beta chain appears in the sequencing data of a study of early T cells in non-severe SARS-CoV-2 infection. In the study overall: Chains from this unsorted whole-blood bulk RNA could not be paired. Overall study findings and caveats: There was a bias toward anti-spike CD8 responses in VDJdb matching, which missed private and CD4 specificities.

This CDR3 contains 13 residues. Between the trimmed V and J ends, which lost 3 bases and 1 base, there was a span of 6 bases. Per germline, CDR1 SGDLS and CDR2 YYNGEE. Individual cDNA molecules each received unique molecular identifiers attached to them. In TCRdb, the 5' RACE reads were re-called with MiXCR into one record per CDR3 protein. The sample holds 35,000 to 40,000 distinct CDR3 sequences, over 8.5% seen once. With respect to this clonotype: Its cognate antigen is unknown.

The sequence was obtained from an adult who was a healthcare worker with PCR-confirmed SARS-CoV-2 infection or an uninfected control (not recorded which). Material for sequencing was whole blood. The gene calls are TRBV9 and TRBJ2-3, with a tentative D call TRBD1 (5 bases). Here the CDR3 DNA reads TGTGCCAGCAGCGCGACAGGCACAGATACGCAGTATTTT. Translating it yields CASSATGTDTQYF.